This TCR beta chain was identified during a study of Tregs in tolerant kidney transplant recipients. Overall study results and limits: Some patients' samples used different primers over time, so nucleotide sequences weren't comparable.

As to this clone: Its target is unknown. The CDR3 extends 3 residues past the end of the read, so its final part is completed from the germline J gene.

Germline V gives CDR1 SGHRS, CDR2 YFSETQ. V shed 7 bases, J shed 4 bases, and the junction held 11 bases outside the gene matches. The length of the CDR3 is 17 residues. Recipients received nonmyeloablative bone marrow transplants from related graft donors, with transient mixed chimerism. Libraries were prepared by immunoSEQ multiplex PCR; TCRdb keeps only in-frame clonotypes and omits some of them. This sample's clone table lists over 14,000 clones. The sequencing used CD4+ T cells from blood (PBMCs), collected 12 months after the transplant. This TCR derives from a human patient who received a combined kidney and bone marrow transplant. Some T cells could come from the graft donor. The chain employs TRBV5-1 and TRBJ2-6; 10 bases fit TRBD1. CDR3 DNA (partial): TGCGCCAGCCGGGGGGGGACAGGGGTCTCCGGGGCCAACGTC. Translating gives CASRGGTGVSGANV. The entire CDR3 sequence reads CASRGGTGVSGANVLTF.